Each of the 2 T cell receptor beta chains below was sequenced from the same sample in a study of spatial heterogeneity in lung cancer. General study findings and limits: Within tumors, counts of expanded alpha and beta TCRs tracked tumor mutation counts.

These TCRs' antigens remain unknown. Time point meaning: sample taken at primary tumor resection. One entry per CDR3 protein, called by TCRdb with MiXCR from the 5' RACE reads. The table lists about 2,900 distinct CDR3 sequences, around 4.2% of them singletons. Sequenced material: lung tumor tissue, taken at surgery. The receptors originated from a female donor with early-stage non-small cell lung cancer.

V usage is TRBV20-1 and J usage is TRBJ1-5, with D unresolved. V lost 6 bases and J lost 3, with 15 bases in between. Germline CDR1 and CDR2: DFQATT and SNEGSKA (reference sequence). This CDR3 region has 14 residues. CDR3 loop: CSATRSGINQPQHF. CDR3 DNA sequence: TGCAGTGCCACCAGGTCAGGAATCAATCAGCCCCAGCATTTT.

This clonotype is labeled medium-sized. CDR3 DNA sequence: TGTGCCACTACCTGGTTGAACATTCAGTACTTC. Its translation is CATTWLNIQYF. The rearrangement links TRBV6-5 to TRBJ2-4, with D uncertain. CDR1 is MNHEY, CDR2 SVGAGI, per germline. Trimming removed 10 bases from V and 7 bases from J, with 11 bases in between. The CDR3 has 11 residues.